A single sample is the source of the 4 T cell receptor beta chains below, sequenced in a study of blood T cell repertoires in COVID-19. Clones were sequenced by immunoSEQ multiplex PCR, and TCRdb holds only the in-frame ones, with some missing. The repertoire holds 150,000 to 200,000 clones, with roughly four fifths as singletons. The sample taken for sequencing was peripheral blood. The receptors come from a woman younger than 45 with acute or convalescent COVID-19.

This chain joins TRBV6-6 and TRBJ2-4, with TRBD1 identical over 9 bases. The CDR3 is 14 amino acids. V was clipped by 6 bases and J by 8 bases; unmatched bases: 8. The V gene's germline CDR1 is MNHNY and CDR2 SVGAGI (reference sequence). The CDR3 protein is CASSQADRGHIQYF. The CDR3 bases are TGTGCCAGCAGCCAAGCGGACAGGGGTCACATTCAGTACTTC.

The chain employs TRBV5-6 and TRBJ1-5; D is perhaps TRBD1 (6 bases). The germline V gene has CDR1 SGHDT and CDR2 YYEEEE. CDR3 length: 14 residues. V was cut by 1 base and J by 9 bases, with 14 bases left in between. The CDR3 protein is CASSLWGLGRPQHF. The CDR3 DNA follows: TGTGCCAGCAGCTTGTGGGGGCTTGGCCGGCCCCAGCATTTT. The complete variable domain, with remaining parts taken from reference TRBV5-6 and TRBJ1-5, reads DAGVTQSPTHLIKTRGQQVTLRCSPKSGHDTVSWYQQALGQGPQFIFQYYEEEERQRGNFPDRFSGHQFPNYSSELNVNALLLGDSALYLCASSLWGLGRPQHFGDGTRLSIL.

The V call is TRBV7-2, the J call TRBJ1-2, with no clear D. The CDR3 extends over 11 amino acids. The germline gives CDR1 SGHTA, CDR2 FQGNSA. V was pared by 3 bases and J by 7 bases, with 6 bases between. CDR3 region: CASSLRVGYTF. The CDR3 bases are TGTGCCAGCAGCTTGAGGGTTGGCTACACCTTC.

The V call is TRBV6-1, the J call TRBJ2-6, with a tentative D call TRBD1 (6 bases). Per the germline V gene, CDR1 is MNHNS and CDR2 is SASEGT. This CDR3 comprises 17 residues. V gave up 2 bases and J gave up 1 base, with 12 bases separating them. CDR3 amino acids: CASSEFPRGSGANVLTF. CDR3 DNA: TGTGCCAGCAGTGAATTCCCGAGGGGGTCTGGGGCCAACGTCCTGACTTTC.